These 19 T cell receptor beta chains were all obtained from the same sample, sequenced in a study of cytomegalovirus exposure and HLA in healthy donors. TCRdb's copy holds only in-frame clones and misses some; the assay was immunoSEQ multiplex PCR. In the table there are more than 45,000 clones, 75% to 90% of which are singletons. The sample taken for sequencing was PBMCs. These TCRs come from a woman between 18 and 30 years old in good health and CMV-seronegative.

The chain has TRBV13 and TRBJ1-2, with TRBD1 matching 7 bases. The V segment lost 0 bases and the J segment 8 bases; nucleotides outside the gene matches: 0. The CDR3 sequence is 12 residues long. From germline, CDR1 is PRHDT and CDR2 FYEKMQ (reference sequence). In nucleotides, the CDR3 is TGTGCCAGCAGCTTAGGAGGGGGCGGCTACACCTTC. Translated, it gives CASSLGGGGYTF.

This chain uses TRBV6-1 with TRBJ1-5, with a weak D call TRBD1 (5 bases). The V gene lost 4 bases and the J gene lost 0 bases, with 22 bases spanning the gap. CDR1 and CDR2 from the germline V gene are MNHNS and SASEGT. The CDR3 is 19 residues long. CDR3: CASSVPSGGRLDSNQPQHF. The CDR3 region has the DNA TGTGCCAGCAGTGTCCCCTCCGGGGGTCGATTAGATAGCAATCAGCCCCAGCATTTT.

The chain joins TRBV7-2 to TRBJ2-3; the D gene is possibly TRBD2 (5 bases). The germline V gene has CDR1 SGHTA and CDR2 FQGNSA. The V end lost 2 bases, the J end lost 0 bases, and 6 bases lay between the germline ends. The CDR3 has 14 residues. In DNA, the CDR3 is TGTGCCAGCAGCTTAAGCGGAAGCACAGATACGCAGTATTTT. Residues: CASSLSGSTDTQYF.

The chain recombines TRBV27 with TRBJ2-4, with 9 positions matching TRBD1. V shed 2 bases and J 6 bases; nucleotides not matched to a gene: 5. The CDR3 is 15 amino acids. Germline assignment: CDR1 MNHEY and CDR2 SMNVEV (reference sequence). The CDR3 here is CASSLRGQGANIQYF. As DNA, the CDR3 is TGTGCCAGCAGTTTACGGGGACAGGGCGCAAACATTCAGTACTTC.

The chain is built from TRBV9 and TRBJ2-1; 7 bases are shared with TRBD1. Per the germline V gene, CDR1 is SGDLS and CDR2 is YYNGEE. There are 15 residues in the CDR3. Trimming cost V 1 base and J 2 bases; bases outside gene matches: 3. CDR3 protein: CASSVRGQPYNEQFF. CDR3 coding DNA: TGTGCCAGCAGCGTAAGGGGACAGCCCTACAATGAGCAGTTCTTC.

This clone turned up a few times. V usage is TRBV27 and J usage is TRBJ1-5; 8 bases match TRBD1. Germline V gene sequence: CDR1 MNHEY, CDR2 SMNVEV (reference sequence). Germline trimming cut 5 bases from V and 7 bases from J; bases unmatched to any gene: 10. The CDR3 totals 15 residues. The CDR3 sequence: CASSRDSRGQQPQHF. Written as DNA, the CDR3 is TGTGCCAGCAGTAGAGATTCCAGGGGGCAGCAGCCCCAGCATTTT.

This clone appeared a few times. The chain is built from TRBV9 and TRBJ2-2; TRBD1 matches 9 bases. Unmatched junction bases numbered 12, after V lost 4 bases and J lost 2 bases. Germline CDR1 and CDR2: SGDLS and YYNGEE. The CDR3 runs to 18 residues. The CDR3 loop is CASSPRDREYANTGELFF. The CDR3 bases are TGTGCCAGCAGCCCCCGGGACAGGGAGTATGCAAACACCGGGGAGCTGTTTTTT.

This chain links TRBV13 with TRBJ1-3, with unresolved D. V was clipped by 7 bases and J by 3 bases, with 10 bases between them. CDR3 size: 13 residues. Germline-derived CDR1 and CDR2 are PRHDT and FYEKMQ (reference sequence). The CDR3 reads CASTPENGNTIYF. Here the CDR3 DNA reads TGTGCCAGCACCCCAGAAAATGGAAACACCATATATTTT.

There are a few counts of this clone. The V and J genes are TRBV7-3 and TRBJ2-7, with 8 bases identical to TRBD1. CDR1 and CDR2 from the germline V gene are SGHTA and FQGTGA. Trimming removed 5 bases from V and 3 bases from J; junction bases left unmatched: 3. The length of the CDR3 is 13 residues. CDR3 amino acids: CASSIDRGYEQYF. CDR3 bases: TGTGCCAGCAGCATCGACAGGGGCTACGAGCAGTACTTC.

This chain joins TRBV18 and TRBJ2-2; possible D gene TRBD1, 5 bases. V shed 6 bases and J shed 7 bases, with 15 bases lying between them. This CDR3 is built from 14 residues. Germline CDR1 reads KGHSH; CDR2 reads LQKENI. The CDR3 loop reads CASSFRESVGELFF. DNA of the CDR3: TGTGCCAGCTCGTTCAGGGAAAGTGTCGGGGAGCTGTTTTTT.

The gene calls are TRBV6-5 and TRBJ2-2; D gene ambiguous. Germline values: CDR1 MNHEY, CDR2 SVGAGI. V was trimmed by 8 bases and J by 1 base, leaving 11 bases between them. The CDR3 contains 14 residues. CDR3 DNA: TGTGCCAGCTGGAGCGTCTTGAACACCGGGGAGCTGTTTTTT. It codes for CASWSVLNTGELFF.

This clone has a single count. J is TRBJ1-3 and V is TRBV25-1; D is perhaps TRBD1 (6 bases). The CDR3 runs to 17 residues. CDR1 MGHDK and CDR2 SYGVNS come from the germline V gene. Trimming removed 0 bases from V and 4 bases from J, with 16 bases in between. The DNA for the CDR3 is TGTGCCAGCAGTGAATATAGTCCGCGGACAGACGGAAACACCATATATTTT. Protein product: CASSEYSPRTDGNTIYF. The entire variable domain, with the rest obtained from reference TRBV25-1 and TRBJ1-3, is as follows: EADIYQTPRYLVIGTGKKITLECSQTMGHDKMYWYQQDPGMELHLIHYSYGVNSTEKGDLSSESTVSRIRTEHFPLTLESARPSHTSQYLCASSEYSPRTDGNTIYFGEGSWLTVV.

The gene calls are TRBV5-4 and TRBJ2-7, with 7 positions matching TRBD1. Germline CDR1 is SGHNT and CDR2 is YYREEE (reference sequence). Trimming took 0 bases from V and 2 from J; bases not matched to a gene: 5. The CDR3 runs to 15 residues. This chain's CDR3 is CASSLVDRATYEQYF. CDR3 DNA: TGTGCCAGCAGCTTGGTCGACAGGGCGACCTACGAGCAGTACTTC. The complete variable domain, with remaining parts taken from reference TRBV5-4 and TRBJ2-7, reads ETGVTQSPTHLIKTRGQQVTLRCSSQSGHNTVSWYQQALGQGPQFIFQYYREEENGRGNFPPRFSGLQFPNYSSELNVNALELDDSALYLCASSLVDRATYEQYFGPGTRLTVT.

This rearrangement joins TRBV18 to TRBJ2-7; perhaps TRBD1 as D (6 bases). The CDR3 length is 13 residues. Germline V gene data show CDR1 as KGHSH and CDR2 as LQKENI. V dropped 6 bases and J dropped 2 bases, with 11 bases sitting between them. CDR3 in DNA: TGTGCCAGCTCGCCGGACAGAACCTACGAGCAGTACTTC. It codes for CASSPDRTYEQYF.

This clone was seen a handful of times. The chain employs TRBV4-1 and TRBJ2-3, with unresolved D. CDR1 and CDR2 (germline): MGHRA, YSYEKL. V was pared by 0 bases and J by 2 bases, with 6 bases between. This CDR3 is 14 amino acids long. The CDR3 DNA follows: TGCGCCAGCAGCCAAGACAGGAACACAGATACGCAGTATTTT. Residues: CASSQDRNTDTQYF.

The CDR3 protein is CASSLKSLAGVIDTQYF. The CDR3 DNA reads as TGTGCCAGCAGCTTAAAGAGCCTAGCGGGAGTTATAGATACGCAGTATTTT. The chain is built from TRBV11-2 and TRBJ2-3; TRBD2 matches 10 bases. The CDR3 contains 17 residues. Germline lookup yields CDR1 SGHAT and CDR2 FQNNGV. After removal of 2 bases from V and 5 bases from J, the junction contained 10 bases not matched to a gene. Looking up the rest from reference TRBV11-2 and TRBJ2-3 gives the full variable domain: EAGVAQSPRYKIIEKRQSVAFWCNPISGHATLYWYQQILGQGPKLLIQFQNNGVVDDSQLPKDRFSAERLKGVDSTLKIQPAKLEDSAVYLCASSLKSLAGVIDTQYFGPGTRLTVL.

The rearrangement uses TRBV7-2 and TRBJ2-6; TRBD2 matches 7 bases. Looked up from germline, CDR1 is SGHTA and CDR2 is FQGNSA. Unmatched junction bases numbered 6, after V lost 5 bases and J lost 2 bases. The CDR3 runs to 16 residues. CDR3 region: CASSLGGVTGANVLTF. The CDR3 DNA reads TGTGCCAGCAGCCTGGGGGGGGTTACTGGGGCCAACGTCCTGACTTTC. The whole variable domain, remainder taken from reference TRBV7-2 and TRBJ2-6, is GAGVSQSPSNKVTEKGKDVELRCDPISGHTALYWYRQSLGQGLEFLIYFQGNSAPDKSGLPSDRFSAERTGGSVSTLTIQRTQQEDSAVYLCASSLGGVTGANVLTFGAGSRLTVL.

This chain joins TRBV7-9 and TRBJ2-7; D unclear. Germline values: CDR1 SEHNR, CDR2 FQNEAQ (reference sequence). CDR3 length equals 13 residues. The ends were cut back, 5 bases at V and 12 bases at J, with 20 bases in the middle. CDR3 sequence (DNA): TGTGCCAGCAGCCGGCCCGATCGAGGTGCTACGTACTTC. It codes for CASSRPDRGATYF.

This chain uses TRBV5-1 with TRBJ2-1, with TRBD1 matching 11 bases. The length of the CDR3 is 15 residues. The V segment lost 5 bases and the J segment 7 bases; nucleotides outside the gene matches: 8. Germline V gene sequence: CDR1 SGHRS, CDR2 YFSETQ. The CDR3 protein is CASSPSGTGGNEQFF. CDR3 DNA sequence: TGCGCCAGCAGTCCCTCCGGGACAGGGGGTAATGAGCAGTTCTTC.